The count of the clone carrying this T cell receptor beta chain is one. This sample was taken from a study of blood T cell repertoires in COVID-19. Study-level information: Acute-phase and convalescent COVID-19 samples originated in the United States, Italy and Spain. Nucleic acid was either cDNA or gDNA, and it came from T cells, B-cell-depleted T cells, or PBMCs.

Original analysis: Amplification from reference gene primers served as the basis for estimated nucleated cell counts. The method was immunoSEQ multiplex PCR; TCRdb's version includes in-frame clones alone and lacks a portion of them. That table is the source of V, J and clone size, and D and trimming were worked out from the DNA. The sample lists about 87,000 clones; 60% to 80% were seen once. Sequencing input: peripheral blood. The receptor's source is a woman in her fifties or sixties with acute or convalescent COVID-19.

Here the CDR3 DNA reads TGTGCCAGTAGTAGGGAGGAATATAGCACAGATACGCAGTATTTT. Translating it yields CASSREEYSTDTQYF. The gene calls are TRBV19 and TRBJ2-3; a weak D match, TRBD2 (6 bases). This CDR3 is built from 15 residues. Trimming stripped 4 bases from V and 0 bases from J, with 11 bases between. Germline V CDR1 and CDR2: LNHDA, SQIVND (reference sequence).